This entry concerns a single T cell receptor (beta chain). Its antigen remains unknown. The data stem from a study of T cells in localized non-small cell lung cancer. Findings and caveats of the study: Adjacent lung was found to contain a median roughly 60 of the top 100 tumor clones. Uninvolved adjacent lung, not tumor, had the highest T cell clonality.

Method: immunoSEQ multiplex PCR; TCRdb's copy keeps in-frame clones and lacks some. This sample has some 29,000 clones, with around 90% found just once. Trimming cost V 3 bases and J 3 bases, with 12 bases left between them. CDR3 length: 14 residues. The germline V gene has CDR1 LNHDA and CDR2 SQIVND (reference sequence). This sequence was found in a male donor older than 55 with stage I lung adenocarcinoma. The V gene is TRBV19, the J gene TRBJ2-7; D not resolved. This sample comprised peripheral blood, obtained before any cancer treatment. The CDR3 protein is CASSISGYSYEQYF. CDR3 nucleotides: TGTGCCAGTAGTATTTCCGGTTATAGCTACGAGCAGTACTTC. The whole variable domain, filled in from reference TRBV19 and TRBJ2-7, reads DGGITQSPKYLFRKEGQNVTLSCEQNLNHDAMYWYRQDPGQGLRLIYYSQIVNDFQKGDIAEGYSVSREKKESFPLTVTSAQKNPTAFYLCASSISGYSYEQYFGPGTRLTVT.